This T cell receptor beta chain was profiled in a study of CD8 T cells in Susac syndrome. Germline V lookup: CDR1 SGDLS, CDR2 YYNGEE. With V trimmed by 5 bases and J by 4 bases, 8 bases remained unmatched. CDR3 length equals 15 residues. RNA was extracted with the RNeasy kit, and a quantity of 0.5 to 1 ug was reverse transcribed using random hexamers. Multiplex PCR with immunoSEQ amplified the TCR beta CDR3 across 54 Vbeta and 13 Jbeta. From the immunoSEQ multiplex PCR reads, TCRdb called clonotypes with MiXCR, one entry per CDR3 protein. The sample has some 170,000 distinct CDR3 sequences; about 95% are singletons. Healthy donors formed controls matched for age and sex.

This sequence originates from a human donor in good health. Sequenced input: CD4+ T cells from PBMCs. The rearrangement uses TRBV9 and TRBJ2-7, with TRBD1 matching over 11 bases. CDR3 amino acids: CASRKPGTGGYEQYF. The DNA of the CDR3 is TGTGCCAGCAGGAAGCCCGGGACAGGGGGTTACGAGCAGTACTTC.